Listed below are T cell receptor beta chains from one sample, sequenced in a study of T cell responses to AZD1222 COVID-19 vaccine. TCRdb keeps only in-frame clones here, not all; method: immunoSEQ multiplex PCR. The sample shows around 45,000 clones, about 90% of them seen only once. The sequences come from peripheral blood, collected 28 days after the second AZD1222 dose. These receptors came from an adult who received the AZD1222 COVID-19 vaccine. CDR3s include the opening cysteine and the closing phenylalanine or tryptophan. Fields, in order: clone size, V gene, J gene, D gene, CDR3 length, CDR3 protein, CDR3 DNA. D genes are given only for firm matches. Size values are once, few and many counts, or a class for expanded clones, and some rows have none.

-	TRBV7-2	TRBJ2-7	TRBD2	16	CASSLIPGGSSYEQYF	TGTGCCAGCAGCTTAATCCCGGGGGGGAGCTCCTACGAGCAGTACTTC
-	TRBV3-1/TRBV3-2	TRBJ2-1	-	15	CASSQGSGPRNEQFF	TGTGCCAGCAGCCAAGGTTCAGGGCCTAGGAATGAGCAGTTCTTC
-	TRBV19	TRBJ1-5	-	15	CASSPAEGGNQPQHF	TGTGCCAGTAGTCCGGCGGAGGGCGGCAATCAGCCCCAGCATTTT
-	TRBV7-2	TRBJ1-1	TRBD1	17	CASTRTGTGRGNTEAFF	TGTGCCAGCACCAGAACCGGGACAGGACGAGGTAACACTGAAGCTTTCTTT
once	TRBV19	TRBJ2-1	-	15	CASSSQGISYNEQFF	TGTGCCAGTAGTAGTCAGGGAATCTCCTACAATGAGCAGTTCTTC
-	TRBV6-6	TRBJ1-1	-	14	CASSYSNRDTEAFF	TGTGCCAGCAGTTACTCGAACCGGGACACTGAAGCTTTCTTT
-	TRBV19	TRBJ2-2	-	14	CASSIVLPTGELFF	TGTGCCAGTAGTATAGTCCTGCCCACCGGGGAGCTGTTTTTT
-	TRBV7-2	TRBJ1-2	-	14	CASSLAGLNYGYTF	TGTGCCAGCAGCTTAGCAGGGCTTAACTATGGCTACACCTTC
-	TRBV7-2	TRBJ2-3	-	18	CASTIREPPRQPTDTQYF	TGTGCCAGCACCATCAGGGAGCCCCCCCGACAACCCACAGATACGCAGTATTTT
-	TRBV9	TRBJ1-3	TRBD1	13	CASSFQGANTIYF	TGTGCCAGCAGTTTTCAGGGGGCGAACACCATATATTTT
-	TRBV4-3	TRBJ1-4	TRBD1	15	CASSQEALQGEKLFF	TGCGCCAGCAGCCAAGAGGCCCTACAGGGGGAAAAACTGTTTTTT
-	TRBV7-2	TRBJ2-2	-	16	CASSTRRGERGGELFF	TGTGCCAGCAGCACTCGAAGGGGGGAAAGAGGCGGGGAGCTGTTTTTT
-	TRBV7-8	TRBJ1-2	-	15	CASSPRTGTNYGYTF	TGTGCCAGCAGCCCCCGAACAGGGACTAACTATGGCTACACCTTC
-	TRBV5-1	TRBJ2-3	TRBD2	19	CASSRLASGISASTDTQYF	TGCGCCAGCAGCCGATTGGCCAGCGGGATTTCTGCTAGCACAGATACGCAGTATTTT